This entry lists 21 T cell receptor beta chains sequenced from one sample in a study of blood T cells in healthy people across ages (dated by TCRdb to the mid-2010s). Library preparation employed 5' RACE. Reads for this sample came from an Illumina HiSeq 2500. A second roughly 7 to 11 cycle PCR used a sample-barcoded 5' primer and a J-beta primer mix. The public reads were quality trimmed at Q25 with fastp and then assembled into clones with MiXCR by TCRdb, keeping productive beta chains. One record per CDR3 amino acid sequence lists the most common genes and DNA. Within this sample are hundreds of thousands of distinct CDR3 sequences, with 40% to 65% of them counted one time only. In total, the top ten clones hold about 42% of the sample. The sample comprised blood. Receptors were obtained from a man at least 80 years old in good health.

Only one count was recorded for this clonotype. V and J are TRBV12-3 or TRBV12-4 and TRBJ2-1; D is unclear. This CDR3 has 12 amino acids. The ends were cut back, 3 bases at V and 7 bases at J, with 7 bases in the middle. The CDR3 protein is CASSLSANEQFF. The DNA of the CDR3 is TGTGCCAGCAGTTTGTCGGCGAATGAGCAGTTCTTC.

V and J are TRBV12-3 or TRBV12-4 and TRBJ2-5; possible D gene TRBD1, 5 bases. Trimming removed 9 bases at V and 2 bases at J, with 19 bases between. CDR3 length equals 15 residues. CDR3 DNA: TGTGCCAGTCTGCGCCAGGGCAGTTTTCAAGAGACCCAGTACTTC. It is translated as CASLRQGSFQETQYF.

The chain uses TRBV7-9 and TRBJ2-4, with D unclear. The better agreement between TRBJ2-7 and the DNA end casts doubt on the J call. Germline V gene lookup returns CDR1 SEHNR and CDR2 FQNEAQ (reference sequence). The CDR3 runs to 14 residues. The CDR3 DNA follows: TGTGCCAGCAGCCCTAGAGCTGCCCACTACGAGCAGTACTTC. This encodes CASSPRAAHYEQYF.

J is TRBJ1-2 and V is TRBV3-1; 7 bases are shared with TRBD1. The length of the CDR3 is 14 residues. Per germline, CDR1 LGHDT and CDR2 YNNKEL (reference sequence). The J segment lost 7 bases and the V segment lost 4 bases, leaving 9 bases of the junction unmatched. The CDR3 DNA sequence: TGTGCCAGCAGCCTCCGGGACAGTGGGGTTGGCTACACCTTC. Translation: CASSLRDSGVGYTF. Complete variable domain (other parts from reference TRBV3-1 and TRBJ1-2): DTAVSQTPKYLVTQMGNDKSIKCEQNLGHDTMYWYKQDSKKFLKIMFSYNNKELIINETVPNRFSPKSPDKAHLNLHINSLELGDSAVYFCASSLRDSGVGYTFGSGTRLTVV.

This clonotype has more than one count but fewer than ten. V gene TRBV12-3 or TRBV12-4 combines with J gene TRBJ2-1, with 10 bases lining up with TRBD2. CDR3 length: 17 residues. V gave up 2 bases and J gave up 5 bases; unmatched junction bases: 9. CDR3: CASSLRLAGASNNEQFF. The CDR3 DNA follows: TGTGCCAGCAGTTTACGGCTAGCGGGAGCCTCGAACAATGAGCAGTTCTTC.

The CDR3 here is CASSYSIGQGGWNQETQYF. The CDR3 coding sequence is TGTGCCAGCAGTTACTCGATAGGGCAGGGAGGGTGGAACCAAGAGACCCAGTACTTC. The rearrangement joins TRBV6-5 to TRBJ2-5; TRBD2 aligns across 7 bases. The J segment lost 0 bases and the V segment lost 0 bases, leaving 13 bases of the junction unmatched. This CDR3 contains 19 residues. The germline gives CDR1 MNHEY, CDR2 SVGAGI.

This rearrangement joins TRBV12-3 or TRBV12-4 to TRBJ1-2; D is undetermined. CDR3 length: 13 residues. Deletions cut 3 bases from V and 4 bases from J, with 9 bases between. The CDR3 is CASSFVEGYGYTF. The CDR3 DNA reads TGTGCCAGCAGTTTTGTGGAGGGCTATGGCTACACCTTC.

This chain connects TRBV24-1 to TRBJ2-3; TRBD1 aligns across 11 bases. Germline V gives CDR1 KGHDR, CDR2 SFDVKD. The CDR3 loop spans 17 amino acids. The V gene end was trimmed by 7 bases and the J gene end by 5 bases; junction bases not matched to a gene: 13. The CDR3 loop reads CATSQPQPGTGGDTQYF. The CDR3 DNA is TGTGCCACCAGCCAACCTCAGCCCGGGACAGGGGGAGATACGCAGTATTTT.

The rearrangement links TRBV11-1 to TRBJ2-1; D may be TRBD2 (6 bases). Trimming took off 1 base at V and 8 bases at J, with 12 bases between the two ends. Germline V gene sequence: CDR1 SGHAT, CDR2 FQDESV (reference sequence). The CDR3 is made up of 14 amino acids. The CDR3 region is CASSLVAGFDEQFF. CDR3 nucleotide sequence: TGTGCCAGCAGCTTAGTGGCGGGGTTTGATGAGCAGTTCTTC.

The V call is TRBV20-1, the J call TRBJ2-5, with D perhaps TRBD2 (5 bases). CDR1 is DFQATT and CDR2 is SNEGSKA in the germline V gene (reference sequence). Trimming took 5 bases from V and 4 from J, leaving 14 bases between them. The CDR3 extends over 13 amino acids. The CDR3 DNA follows: TGCAGTGCTCAGGCGGGCAGCCCAGAGACCCAGTACTTC. It yields the protein CSAQAGSPETQYF.

V gene TRBV5-1 combines with J gene TRBJ1-1, with 7 bases lining up with TRBD1. The CDR3 spans 15 residues. Germline CDR1 SGHRS, CDR2 YFSETQ. The V gene end was trimmed by 4 bases and the J gene end by 4 bases; junction bases not matched to a gene: 10. CDR3 protein: CASSPVGQAGTEAFF. CDR3 sequence (DNA): TGCGCCAGCAGCCCTGTCGGACAGGCGGGCACTGAAGCTTTCTTT. The full variable domain, completed using reference TRBV5-1 and TRBJ1-1, is KAGVTQTPRYLIKTRGQQVTLSCSPISGHRSVSWYQQTPGQGLQFLFEYFSETQRNKGNFPGRFSGRQFSNSRSEMNVSTLELGDSALYLCASSPVGQAGTEAFFGQGTRLTVV.

The gene calls are TRBV24-1 and TRBJ2-1, with D tentatively TRBD2 (5 bases). The CDR3 is made up of 13 amino acids. Germline CDR1 reads KGHDR; CDR2 reads SFDVKD. V lost 9 bases, J lost 7 bases, and 15 bases lay in between. CDR3 DNA: TGTGCCACCGCCGGAGGTCCGGGTAATGAGCAGTTCTTC. Protein sequence: CATAGGPGNEQFF.

V is TRBV29-1 and J is TRBJ2-3, with 8 positions matching TRBD2. V was clipped by 7 bases and J by 1 base; unmatched bases: 10. The CDR3 loop spans 15 amino acids. The V gene's germline CDR1 is SQVTM and CDR2 ANQGSEA. The CDR3, as DNA: TGCAGCGCCGCGCGAGCGGGAGTGGGCACAGATACGCAGTATTTT. Its translation is CSAARAGVGTDTQYF.

This chain links TRBV20-1 with TRBJ2-7; 11 bases align to TRBD1. Near its end, the DNA agrees better with TRBJ2-5, so the J call may be wrong. The CDR3 is 17 amino acids. Germline-derived CDR1 and CDR2 are DFQATT and SNEGSKA (reference sequence). CDR3 nucleotides: TGCAGTGCTGGACTCTTGCCAGCCGGGACAGGGGGAGAGACCCAGTACTTC. Translation: CSAGLLPAGTGGETQYF.

This chain joins TRBV9 and TRBJ2-7, with D perhaps being TRBD1 or TRBD2 (5 bases each). V was pared by 0 bases and J by 1 base, with 8 bases between. This CDR3 is built from 14 residues. Per germline, CDR1 SGDLS and CDR2 YYNGEE. CDR3 sequence: CASSVGGNSYEQYF. The CDR3 DNA reads TGTGCCAGCAGCGTAGGGGGGAATTCCTACGAGCAGTACTTC.

This chain uses TRBV18 with TRBJ2-6, with 7 bases fitting TRBD2. Germline V lookup: CDR1 KGHSH, CDR2 LQKENI. V lost 3 bases and J lost 0; bases outside the gene matches: 8. The CDR3 sequence is 18 residues long. The CDR3 loop is CASSPREGQSSGANVLTF. The CDR3 DNA reads TGTGCCAGCTCACCGAGGGAGGGCCAATCCTCTGGGGCCAACGTCCTGACTTTC.

The chain has TRBV7-2 and TRBJ1-2, with a weak D call TRBD1 (5 bases). The germline V and J ends were trimmed by 1 base and 7 bases, with 10 bases remaining between them. The CDR3 runs to 13 residues. Germline CDR1 reads SGHTA; CDR2 reads FQGNSA. The CDR3 nucleotides are TGTGCCAGCAGCTTAGAGGGGACGCGTGGCTACACCTTC. This codes for CASSLEGTRGYTF. Variable domain in full (rest from reference TRBV7-2 and TRBJ1-2): GAGVSQSPSNKVTEKGKDVELRCDPISGHTALYWYRQSLGQGLEFLIYFQGNSAPDKSGLPSDRFSAERTGGSVSTLTIQRTQQEDSAVYLCASSLEGTRGYTFGSGTRLTVV.

This clonotype was picked up a small number of times. The chain joins TRBV7-2 to TRBJ2-7; perhaps TRBD2 as D (6 bases). Between the trimmed V and J ends, which lost 1 base and 2 bases, there was a span of 12 bases. The CDR3 extends over 15 amino acids. The germline V gene has CDR1 SGHTA and CDR2 FQGNSA. DNA of the CDR3: TGTGCCAGCAGCTTAGGTTATCCGGGGGCCTACGAGCAGTACTTC. Translated: CASSLGYPGAYEQYF.

J is TRBJ1-2 and V is TRBV25-1, with D hard to call. Germline CDR1 is MGHDK and CDR2 is SYGVNS. There are 14 residues in the CDR3. Trimming removed 1 base from V and 4 bases from J, with 10 bases in between. The CDR3 loop is CASSESMISYGYTF. In DNA, the CDR3 is TGTGCCAGCAGTGAATCAATGATTTCCTATGGCTACACCTTC.

This clonotype was picked up one time. The V and J genes are TRBV4-2 and TRBJ2-4, with 15 bases aligning to TRBD2. The last part of the DNA fits TRBJ2-7 better; the J call may be wrong. This CDR3 comprises 17 residues. The germline V gene has CDR1 LGHNA and CDR2 YNFKEQ. CDR3 residues: CASSEGLAGGRPYEQYF. In DNA, the CDR3 is TGTGCCAGTAGCGAGGGACTAGCGGGAGGCCGTCCCTACGAGCAGTACTTC.

On this clonotype: A read error may explain this, as a much larger clone is one base away. This chain links TRBV7-9 with TRBJ2-5; 12 nucleotides match TRBD2. CDR3 length: 14 amino acids. The germline V gene encodes CDR1 SEHNR and CDR2 FQNEAQ (reference sequence). The CDR3 nucleotides are TGTTCCAGCAGCCAACTAGCGGGAGGCGGTGAGCAGTACTTC. This codes for CSSSQLAGGGEQYF.